The 27 T cell receptor beta chains in this list originate from one sample, sequenced in a study of OX40 agonist ivuxolimab in advanced cancers. Data came from immunoSEQ multiplex PCR; TCRdb stores just in-frame clones and leaves some out. Of some 74,000 clones listed, more than 75% are singletons. The source material was CD4+ or CD8+ T cells sorted from blood, sampled in a trial of the OX40 agonist ivuxolimab. The receptor set was obtained from an adult with an advanced solid tumor such as melanoma, head and neck, liver or kidney cancer.

The chain links TRBV5-8 to TRBJ2-1, with 7 bases that match TRBD1. V lost 1 base, J lost 12 bases, and 7 bases stayed unmatched. Germline assignment: CDR1 SGHTS and CDR2 YDEGEE. This CDR3 spans 13 amino acids. The CDR3 loop reads CASSLRGLIGQFF. In nucleotides, the CDR3 is TGTGCCAGCAGCTTGAGGGGGCTCATCGGGCAGTTCTTC. The full variable domain, with the rest looked up from reference TRBV5-8 and TRBJ2-1, is EAGVTQSPTHLIKTRGQQATLRCSPISGHTSVYWYQQALGLGLQFLLWYDEGEERNRGNFPPRFSGRQFPNYSSELNVNALELEDSALYLCASSLRGLIGQFFGPGTRLTVL.

DNA for the CDR3: TGTGCCAGCAGCTCCGGACTGACTAGCGGGAGGAGCTCCTACAATGAGCAGTTCTTC. This encodes CASSSGLTSGRSSYNEQFF. V usage is TRBV9 and J usage is TRBJ2-1; the match to TRBD2 covers 13 bases. The CDR3 sequence is 19 residues long. Germline V gene sequence: CDR1 SGDLS, CDR2 YYNGEE. Trimming took 4 bases from V and 0 from J; bases not matched to a gene: 10. Full variable domain (outside the CDR3, taken from reference TRBV9 and TRBJ2-1): DSGVTQTPKHLITATGQRVTLRCSPRSGDLSVYWYQQSLDQGLQFLIQYYNGEERAKGNILERFSAQQFPDLHSELNLSSLELGDSALYFCASSSGLTSGRSSYNEQFFGPGTRLTVL.

V and J are TRBV5-1 and TRBJ1-4, with unresolved D. CDR3 length: 16 residues. CDR1 and CDR2 (germline): SGHRS, YFSETQ. Trimming shortened V by 5 bases and J by 1 base, and 15 bases separated the two germline ends. CDR3 sequence reads: CASSFDPGRTNEKLFF. Here the CDR3 DNA reads TGCGCCAGCAGTTTCGACCCCGGGAGAACTAATGAAAAACTGTTTTTT.

The sample holds one count of this clone. This chain joins TRBV21-1 and TRBJ1-3; the table's D call TRBD1 went unverified against the DNA. TRBV21-1 counts as a pseudogene. The CDR3 is made up of 19 amino acids. The CDR3 loop is CASSATNRGPWESGNTIYF. Here the CDR3 DNA reads TGTGCCAGCAGCGCGACTAACAGGGGGCCATGGGAATCTGGAAACACCATATATTTT.

J is TRBJ2-3 and V is TRBV2; 7 nucleotides align to TRBD2. This CDR3 has 15 residues. V lost 6 bases, J lost 0 bases, and 6 bases stayed unmatched. Germline V gene lookup returns CDR1 SNHLY and CDR2 FYNNEI. The CDR3 sequence is CASRGGTTSTDTQYF. DNA for the CDR3: TGTGCCAGCAGGGGCGGGACTACTAGCACAGATACGCAGTATTTT.

This clone was observed a single time. The rearrangement joins TRBV6-4 to TRBJ2-1, with D tentatively TRBD1 or TRBD2 (5 bases each). Trimming removed 8 bases from V and 1 base from J, with 18 bases in between. The germline V gene encodes CDR1 MRHNA and CDR2 SNTAGT. CDR3 length equals 16 residues. CDR3 sequence: CASGPGDRRSYNEQFF. DNA of the CDR3: TGTGCCAGCGGACCCGGGGACCGTCGTTCCTACAATGAGCAGTTCTTC.

V and J are TRBV2 and TRBJ1-2; D uncertain. Between the trimmed V and J ends, which lost 6 bases and 2 bases, there was a span of 13 bases. Germline V gene data show CDR1 as SNHLY and CDR2 as FYNNEI. The CDR3 is 14 amino acids. CDR3 region: CASSVTPRNYGYTF. The CDR3 DNA is TGTGCCAGCAGCGTGACTCCAAGAAACTATGGCTACACCTTC.

With regard to this clone: At the DNA level, this CDR3 is encoded by other sequences in the same sample as well. The rearrangement uses TRBV29-1 and TRBJ1-2; the match to TRBD1 covers 7 bases. The V segment lost 3 bases and the J segment 5 bases; nucleotides outside the gene matches: 3. The CDR3 consists of 12 residues. Germline V gene lookup returns CDR1 SQVTM and CDR2 ANQGSEA. CDR3 bases: TGCAGCGTTGACCAGGGGGATTATGGCTACACCTTC. Its protein is CSVDQGDYGYTF.

This CDR3 is CASSTRMGGHSGNTIYF. Written as DNA, the CDR3 is TGTGCCAGTAGTACCCGGATGGGCGGACACTCTGGAAACACCATATATTTT. The V and J genes are TRBV19 and TRBJ1-3; D perhaps matches TRBD1 (5 bases). The CDR3 runs to 17 residues. The germline V gene encodes CDR1 LNHDA and CDR2 SQIVND (reference sequence). V was clipped by 4 bases and J by 0 bases, with 16 bases between them.

The V and J genes are TRBV28 and TRBJ2-5; a possible D gene is TRBD1 (6 bases). V was shortened by 5 bases and J by 5 bases, with 15 bases between the two germline ends. The germline V gene has CDR1 MDHEN and CDR2 SYDVKM. This CDR3 is built from 14 residues. The CDR3 DNA reads TGTGCCAGCAGTACTGAAGGGGGATCGGAGACCCAGTACTTC. Amino acid sequence: CASSTEGGSETQYF.

The chain links TRBV4-1 to TRBJ2-5; a possible D gene is TRBD1 (5 bases). CDR3 length: 15 amino acids. Germline CDR1 is MGHRA and CDR2 is YSYEKL. V was cut by 1 base and J by 4 bases, with 13 bases left in between. CDR3 nucleotides: TGCGCCAGCAGCCAAGGGCCACAGGTGGGAGAGACCCAGTACTTC. Translating it yields CASSQGPQVGETQYF.

The chain joins TRBV5-1 to TRBJ2-3; TRBD2 matches at 8 bases. CDR3 length: 15 residues. CDR1 is SGHRS and CDR2 is YFSETQ in the germline V gene. With 3 bases clipped from V and 2 bases from J, the junction kept 5 bases outside the gene matches. CDR3 protein: CASSSTGRDTDTQYF. CDR3 bases: TGCGCCAGCAGCTCTACCGGGAGGGACACAGATACGCAGTATTTT.

This clone showed up just a few times. This rearrangement joins TRBV28 to TRBJ2-3, with 8 bases fitting TRBD2. Germline CDR1 is MDHEN and CDR2 is SYDVKM. V shed 8 bases and J 4 bases; nucleotides not matched to a gene: 14. This CDR3 is built from 16 residues. The DNA of the CDR3 is TGTGCCAGCCCTCCTAGCGGGCCCGAGATTCCAGATACGCAGTATTTT. Translation: CASPPSGPEIPDTQYF.

The V call is TRBV7-6, the J call TRBJ1-2, with 7 bases that match TRBD1. The CDR3 is 16 amino acids. Per the germline V gene, CDR1 is SGHVS and CDR2 is FNYEAQ. Germline trimming cut 1 base from V and 4 bases from J; bases unmatched to any gene: 9. The CDR3 spells CASSLGDRAKIYGYTF. The CDR3 coding sequence is TGTGCCAGCAGCTTAGGCGACAGGGCGAAAATCTATGGCTACACCTTC. The entire variable domain, with the rest obtained from reference TRBV7-6 and TRBJ1-2, is as follows: GAGVSQSPRYKVTKRGQDVALRCDPISGHVSLYWYRQALGQGPEFLTYFNYEAQQDKSGLPNDRFSAERPEGSISTLTIQRTEQRDSAMYRCASSLGDRAKIYGYTFGSGTRLTVV.

This clone was found a few times. The chain is built from TRBV18 and TRBJ2-7; D call uncertain. V dropped 6 bases and J dropped 5 bases, with 14 bases sitting between them. Per the germline V gene, CDR1 is KGHSH and CDR2 is LQKENI. This CDR3 is 13 amino acids long. The CDR3 sequence: CASSHDKTNEQYF. The CDR3 nucleotides are TGTGCCAGCTCGCACGACAAGACCAACGAGCAGTACTTC.

This clone was seen only a few times. The chain links TRBV18 to TRBJ1-1; TRBD1 is a possible D gene (6 bases). There are 13 residues in the CDR3. Germline loops: CDR1 KGHSH, CDR2 LQKENI. Trimming shortened V by 7 bases and J by 5 bases, and 14 bases separated the two germline ends. The CDR3: CASYRDQSTEAFF. CDR3 DNA: TGTGCCAGCTACAGGGACCAGAGTACTGAAGCTTTCTTT. The full variable domain, its missing parts supplied by reference TRBV18 and TRBJ1-1, is NAGVMQNPRHLVRRRGQEARLRCSPMKGHSHVYWYRQLPEEGLKFMVYLQKENIIDESGMPKERFSAEFPKEGPSILRIQQVVRGDSAAYFCASYRDQSTEAFFGQGTRLTVV.

The V and J genes are TRBV7-9 and TRBJ2-5, with a weak D call TRBD2 (6 bases). Trimming took 2 bases from V and 5 from J, leaving 9 bases between them. The germline gives CDR1 SEHNR, CDR2 FQNEAQ (reference sequence). This CDR3 is 13 amino acids long. The CDR3 sequence is CASSLSAGETQYF. CDR3 sequence (DNA): TGTGCCAGCAGCTTATCGGCGGGGGAGACCCAGTACTTC.

The sample holds a few counts of this clone. Other DNA sequences from this sample encode an identical CDR3 as well. This sequence joins TRBV28 and TRBJ1-2; 10 bases align to TRBD1. V lost 2 bases, J lost 5 bases, and 2 bases stayed unmatched. CDR3 length: 14 residues. Germline values: CDR1 MDHEN, CDR2 SYDVKM. The DNA for the CDR3 is TGTGCCAGCAGTTTAAGACAGGGGGCTTATGGCTACACCTTC. It is translated as CASSLRQGAYGYTF.

The chain has TRBV9 and TRBJ2-1; 10 nucleotides match TRBD2. J was trimmed by 7 bases and V by 4 bases; bases with no gene match: 11. This CDR3 is 16 amino acids long. The germline CDR1 and CDR2 sequences are SGDLS and YYNGEE. The CDR3 region has the DNA TGTGCCAGCAGCCCCTCCGGGACTAGCGAAGCAAATGAGCAGTTCTTC. Its protein product is CASSPSGTSEANEQFF.

This clone came up a few times. This chain uses TRBV7-9 with TRBJ2-1; D uncertain. The CDR3 has 13 amino acids. In germline, CDR1 is SEHNR, CDR2 FQNEAQ (reference sequence). Trimming removed 11 bases at V and 2 bases at J, with 13 bases between. The CDR3 reads CAGRLGAYNEQFF. The DNA of the CDR3 is TGTGCCGGTCGGCTAGGAGCCTACAATGAGCAGTTCTTC.

Worth noting for this clone: The same CDR3 is also encoded by other DNA sequences in this sample. The chain combines TRBV5-1 with TRBJ1-1; D remains unclear. Trimming removed 7 bases at V and 0 bases at J, with 10 bases between. Germline CDR1 and CDR2: SGHRS and YFSETQ. This CDR3 is 13 amino acids long. CDR3 nucleotide sequence: TGCGCCAGCTCCCTGGTGGTGAACACTGAAGCTTTCTTT. Translation: CASSLVVNTEAFF.

In this sample, this clone turned up once. The J gene is TRBJ1-5, the V gene TRBV7-6; D is unresolved. V lost 1 base and J lost 1, with 11 bases in between. The germline gives CDR1 SGHVS, CDR2 FNYEAQ. This CDR3 comprises 16 residues. CDR3 amino acids: CASSLEAVKSNQPQHF. CDR3 bases: TGTGCCAGCAGCTTAGAGGCAGTTAAGAGCAATCAGCCCCAGCATTTT.

The rearrangement links TRBV18 to TRBJ2-5; no definite D call. Trimming took 2 bases from V and 1 from J, leaving 11 bases between them. Germline lookup yields CDR1 KGHSH and CDR2 LQKENI. This CDR3 contains 15 residues. The chain's CDR3 is CASSPSAGSQETQYF. CDR3 bases: TGTGCCAGCTCACCATCCGCTGGTAGCCAAGAGACCCAGTACTTC.

A word on this clone: At the DNA level, this CDR3 is encoded by other sequences in the same sample as well. The CDR3 DNA sequence: TGTGCCAGCAGCTTAGGCGCGGGTCAAGAGACCCAGTACTTC. This sequence encodes CASSLGAGQETQYF. The chain employs TRBV7-8 and TRBJ2-5; D might be TRBD2 (5 bases). Germline loops: CDR1 SGHVS, CDR2 FQNEAQ. The V end lost 1 base, the J end lost 2 bases, and 8 bases lay between the germline ends. CDR3 size: 14 residues.

This chain links TRBV2 with TRBJ2-5; the D gene could be TRBD1 or TRBD2 (5 bases each). Per the germline V gene, CDR1 is SNHLY and CDR2 is FYNNEI. The CDR3 is 12 residues long. V was clipped by 7 bases and J by 7 bases, with 13 bases between them. The CDR3 spells CASTFGDGTQYF. The CDR3 bases are TGTGCCAGCACCTTTGGGGACGGGACCCAGTACTTC. Full variable domain (outside the CDR3, taken from reference TRBV2 and TRBJ2-5): EPEVTQTPSHQVTQMGQEVILRCVPISNHLYFYWYRQILGQKVEFLVSFYNNEISEKSEIFDDQFSVERPDGSNFTLKIRSTKLEDSAMYFCASTFGDGTQYFGPGTRLLVL.

This clone appeared a single time. The V gene is TRBV19, the J gene TRBJ2-1, with D uncertain. This CDR3 is built from 14 residues. The V end lost 1 base, the J end lost 8 bases, and 12 bases lay between the germline ends. The germline CDR1 and CDR2 sequences are LNHDA and SQIVND (reference sequence). As DNA, the CDR3 is TGTGCCAGTAGTATAGGGGCGTCAAGGGATGAGCAGTTCTTC. It codes for CASSIGASRDEQFF.

The CDR3 spells CASTRIGRQPQHF. For the CDR3, the DNA is TGTGCCAGCACCCGAATCGGCCGTCAGCCCCAGCATTTT. The chain couples TRBV6-4 to TRBJ1-5; D unresolved. V lost 7 bases to trimming and J lost 6 bases, with 13 bases between them. Per the germline V gene, CDR1 is MRHNA and CDR2 is SNTAGT. This CDR3 has 13 amino acids.